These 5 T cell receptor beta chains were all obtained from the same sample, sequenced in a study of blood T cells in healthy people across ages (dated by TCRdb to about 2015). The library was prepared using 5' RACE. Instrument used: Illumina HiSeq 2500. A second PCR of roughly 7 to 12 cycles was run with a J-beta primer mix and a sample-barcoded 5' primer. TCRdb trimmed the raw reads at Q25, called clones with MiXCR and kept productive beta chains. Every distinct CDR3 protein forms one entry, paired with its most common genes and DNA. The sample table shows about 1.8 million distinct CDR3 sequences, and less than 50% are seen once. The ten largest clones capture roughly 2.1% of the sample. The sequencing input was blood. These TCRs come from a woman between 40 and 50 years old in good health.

CDR3 sequence: CSAREPAGAVQYF. CDR3 in DNA: TGCAGTGCTAGAGAGCCTGCGGGGGCAGTTCAGTACTTC. V usage is TRBV20-1 and J usage is TRBJ2-4; TRBD2 might be the D (7 bases). Germline CDR1 and CDR2: DFQATT and SNEGSKA (reference sequence). The CDR3 is 13 amino acids. V dropped 0 bases and J dropped 11 bases, with 14 bases sitting between them.

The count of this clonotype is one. The CDR3 region has the DNA TGTGCCAGCAGTCCCCGCTGGAGCAGAGCCATTAACTATGGCTACACCTTC. This codes for CASSPRWSRAINYGYTF. The chain is built from TRBV27 and TRBJ1-2, with D unclear. Germline V lookup: CDR1 MNHEY, CDR2 SMNVEV (reference sequence). The CDR3 is made up of 17 amino acids. V lost 5 bases and J lost 1, with 20 bases in between.

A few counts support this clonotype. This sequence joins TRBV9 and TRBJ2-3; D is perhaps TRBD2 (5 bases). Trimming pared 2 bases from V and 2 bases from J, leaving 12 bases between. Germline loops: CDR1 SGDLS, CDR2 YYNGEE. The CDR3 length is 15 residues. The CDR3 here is CASSVSGVHTDTQYF. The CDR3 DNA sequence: TGTGCCAGCAGCGTGTCCGGGGTCCACACAGATACGCAGTATTTT.

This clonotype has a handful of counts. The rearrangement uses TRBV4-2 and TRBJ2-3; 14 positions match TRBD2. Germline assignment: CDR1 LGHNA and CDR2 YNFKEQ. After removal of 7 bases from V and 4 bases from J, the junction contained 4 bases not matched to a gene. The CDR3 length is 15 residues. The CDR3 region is CASTPTSGGADTQYF. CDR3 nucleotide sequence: TGTGCCAGCACCCCGACTAGCGGGGGGGCAGATACGCAGTATTTT.

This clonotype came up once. The CDR3 DNA sequence: TGTGCCAGCTCACCACCTGTCGGGACGGACGACCTAGCCAAAAACATTCAGTACTTC. Translating it yields CASSPPVGTDDLAKNIQYF. V gene TRBV18 combines with J gene TRBJ2-4; D is tentatively TRBD1 or TRBD2 (5 bases each). V shed 0 bases and J shed 0 bases, with 18 bases lying between them. The CDR3 is 19 amino acids. The V gene's germline CDR1 is KGHSH and CDR2 LQKENI.